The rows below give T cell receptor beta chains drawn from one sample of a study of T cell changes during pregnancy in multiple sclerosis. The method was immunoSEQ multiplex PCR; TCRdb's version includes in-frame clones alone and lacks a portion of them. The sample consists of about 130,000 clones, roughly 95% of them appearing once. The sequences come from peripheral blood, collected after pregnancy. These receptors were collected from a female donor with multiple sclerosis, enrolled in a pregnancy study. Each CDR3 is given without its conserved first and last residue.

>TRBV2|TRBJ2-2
ASSADSPNTGELF
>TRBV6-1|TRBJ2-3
ASSEVAEGPADTQY
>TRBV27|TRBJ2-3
ASSLIAGTDTQY
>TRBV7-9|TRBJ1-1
ASSIQQPDEAF
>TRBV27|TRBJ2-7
ASSLGGRTYEQY
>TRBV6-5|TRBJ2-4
ASSQLAAKNIQY
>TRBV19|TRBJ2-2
ATAGGNLNTGELF
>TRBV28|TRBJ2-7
ASSPWGRDYEQY
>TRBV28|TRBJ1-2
ASLSQGARYGYT
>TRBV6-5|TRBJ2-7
ASSYTGGGEQY
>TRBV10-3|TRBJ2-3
AISESGQGATDTQY
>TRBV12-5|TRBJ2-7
ASGLPTPRTGTNTPSEQY
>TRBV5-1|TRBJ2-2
ASSLTGHPNTGELF
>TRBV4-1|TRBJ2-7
ASSQDFRTSALREQY
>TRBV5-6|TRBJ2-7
ASSFRTGDYEQY
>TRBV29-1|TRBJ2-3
SVGTLAGSTDTQY
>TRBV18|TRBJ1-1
ASSPFVAGTGVNTEAF
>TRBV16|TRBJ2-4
ASSPGTKNIQY
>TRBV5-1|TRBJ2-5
ASSLGDRVGQETQY
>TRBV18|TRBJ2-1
ASSLLAGPLNEQF
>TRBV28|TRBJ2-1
ASRTSGSNEQF
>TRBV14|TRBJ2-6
ATSRDRTSGANVLT
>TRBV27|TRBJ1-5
ASSYTGDRRQPQH
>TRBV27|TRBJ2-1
ASSFKPRGRGEQF
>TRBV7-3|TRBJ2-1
ASSLGLTRDEQF
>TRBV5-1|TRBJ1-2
ASSLGLRGVDYGYT
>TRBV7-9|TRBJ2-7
ASSFSGQRGYEQY
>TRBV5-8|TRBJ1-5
ASSGGTVSNQPQH
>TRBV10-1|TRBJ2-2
ASSDFSFANTGELF
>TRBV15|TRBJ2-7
ATSRGELATFYEQY
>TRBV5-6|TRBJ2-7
ASSLSLLGGEQY